This TCR beta chain originates from a study of response to subunit inactivated influenza vaccine. MiXCR was run by TCRdb on the RT-PCR reads, yielding one entry per CDR3 protein. The table records hundreds of thousands of distinct CDR3 sequences, approximately 14% of them present only once. Study-wide points: Each seasonal influenza vaccination, the authors suggested, recruits few new T cells.

Germline CDR1 is MNHEY and CDR2 is SVGAGI. Trimming left V 0 bases short and J 5 bases short, with 8 bases between. The CDR3 sequence is 14 residues long. Details on this clonotype: The antigen remains undetermined. This may arise from a read error, as a much more abundant clone is one base away.

The chain is built from TRBV6-5 and TRBJ2-1, with D possibly matching TRBD1 (5 bases). The sequences come from PBMCs from blood, collected less than 15 days before vaccination. The clonotype comes from a man aged 50 or older who received an inactivated influenza vaccine. CDR3 in amino acids: CASSYSAGNNEQFF. The CDR3 bases are TGTGCCAGCAGTTACTCGGCAGGGAACAATGAGCAGTTCTTC.